One T cell receptor (beta chain) is described in this entry. Antigen: not known. Template material for amplifying TCR beta CDR3 regions consisted of RNA transcripts. The HTBI primer set was used in a first-round RT-PCR of the TCR CDR3. Each CDR3 protein gets one entry after TCRdb re-called the multiplex PCR reads with MiXCR. The top ten hold 15% to 20% of the sample, which has fewer than 600,000 distinct CDR3 sequences, about an eighth seen once. The data belong to a study of T cells in Graves' hyperthyroidism and ophthalmopathy. Study-wide results and limits: Among thyroid clonotypes expanded above 0.001, most also appeared in blood.

Exclusion of a patient resulted from uncontrolled infection, other autoimmune disease, pregnancy or lactation. Sequencing input: blood. This receptor was identified in a woman under 30 with Graves' hyperthyroidism.

CDR3 in amino acids: CASTSGQNTGELFF. CDR3 in DNA: TGTGCCAGCACAAGCGGGCAGAACACCGGGGAGCTGTTTTTT. The chain has TRBV11-3 and TRBJ2-2, with D possibly TRBD2 on 6 matching bases. Looked up from germline, CDR1 is SGHNT and CDR2 is YENEEA. V gave up 7 bases and J gave up 1 base, with 10 bases separating them. This CDR3 is 14 amino acids long.